This is a list of T cell receptor beta chains from one sample in a study of blood T cell repertoires in COVID-19. Data came from immunoSEQ multiplex PCR; TCRdb stores just in-frame clones and leaves some out. The sample holds 200,000 to 300,000 clones, about 79% seen once. The material sequenced was peripheral blood. Receptors originate from an elderly woman with acute or convalescent COVID-19. Both conserved end residues are part of each CDR3. A D gene is named only where the DNA matches it firmly. Expanded clones get a size class; other rows say once, few or many, or leave the size out.

J gene	CDR3 length	D gene	clone size	V gene	CDR3 protein	CDR3 DNA
TRBJ1-6	14	NA	NA	TRBV27	CASNPAGENSPLHF	TGTGCCAGCAACCCGGCCGGGGAAAATTCACCCCTCCACTTT
TRBJ2-2	13	NA	NA	TRBV11-2	CASSLVVAGELFF	TGTGCCAGCAGCTTAGTAGTGGCCGGGGAGCTGTTTTTT
TRBJ2-7	14	TRBD2	few	TRBV5-4	CASSFGGAGYEQYF	TGTGCCAGCAGCTTCGGGGGGGCCGGCTACGAGCAGTACTTC
TRBJ1-6	15	NA	NA	TRBV30	CAWSGQGGYDSPLHF	TGTGCCTGGAGTGGGCAGGGAGGATACGATTCACCCCTCCACTTT
TRBJ2-2	14	NA	few	TRBV6-5	CASRPGLNTGELFF	TGTGCCAGCAGGCCAGGACTGAACACCGGGGAGCTGTTTTTT
TRBJ1-2	13	NA	NA	TRBV2	CASTSRDTYGYTF	TGTGCCAGCACAAGCCGGGACACCTATGGCTACACCTTC
TRBJ1-3	13	NA	once	TRBV5-4	CASSQALGDTIYF	TGTGCCAGCAGCCAAGCTTTGGGAGACACCATATATTTT
TRBJ1-4	14	NA	NA	TRBV28	CASSLAGITEKLFF	TGTGCCAGCAGTTTGGCAGGGATAACTGAAAAACTGTTTTTT
TRBJ1-1	13	NA	NA	TRBV10-3	CAITLDRQTEAFF	TGTGCCATCACCCTAGACAGACAAACTGAAGCTTTCTTT
TRBJ1-4	14	NA	NA	TRBV2	CASSEAQAPTLLFF	TGTGCCAGCAGTGAAGCCCAGGCTCCTACTCTACTCTTTTTT
TRBJ2-5	15	NA	NA	TRBV7-2	CASSLDGRVAETQYF	TGTGCCAGCAGCTTAGACGGCAGGGTGGCCGAGACCCAGTACTTC
TRBJ2-3	16	NA	NA	TRBV7-6	CASSLDRGIGTDTQYF	TGTGCCAGCAGCTTAGATAGAGGGATCGGCACAGATACGCAGTATTTT
TRBJ1-4	15	NA	NA	TRBV6-5	CASSYDSGGNEKLFF	TGTGCCAGCAGTTACGACTCCGGGGGGAATGAAAAACTGTTTTTT
TRBJ1-2	14	TRBD1	NA	TRBV6-1	CASSEAAGGGGYTF	TGTGCCAGCAGTGAAGCCGCAGGGGGAGGTGGCTACACCTTC
TRBJ1-2	13	NA	NA	TRBV28	CASSLTTPGGYTF	TGTGCCAGCAGTTTAACGACCCCGGGTGGCTACACCTTC
TRBJ2-3	18	TRBD2	once	TRBV5-1	CASSLGLAGGPSTDTQYF	TGCGCCAGCAGCTTGGGACTAGCGGGGGGGCCTAGCACAGATACGCAGTATTTT
TRBJ2-1	12	NA	NA	TRBV3-1/TRBV3-2	CASSQAETQQFF	TGTGCCAGCAGCCAAGCCGAGACACAGCAGTTCTTC
TRBJ1-4	14	TRBD1	NA	TRBV18	CASSPDRVGEKLFF	TGTGCCAGCTCACCGGACAGGGTTGGAGAAAAACTGTTTTTT
TRBJ2-5	15	TRBD2	NA	TRBV6-5	CASTTAGLKGETQYF	TGTGCCAGCACTACCGCGGGACTAAAGGGGGAGACCCAGTACTTC
TRBJ2-2	19	NA	NA	TRBV6-2/TRBV6-3	CASSPILSLAGLNTGELFF	TGTGCCAGCAGCCCCATTTTGTCCTTGGCGGGGCTAAACACCGGGGAGCTGTTTTTT
TRBJ2-6	14	TRBD1	NA	TRBV5-1	CASKQGAGANVLTF	TGCGCCAGCAAGCAGGGGGCTGGGGCCAACGTCCTGACTTTC
TRBJ1-1	14	NA	few	TRBV27	CASSEQGMVTEAFF	TGTGCCAGCAGTGAACAGGGAATGGTCACTGAAGCTTTCTTT
TRBJ1-1	16	NA	once	TRBV28	CASSLPPGGMNTEAFF	TGTGCCAGCAGTTTACCCCCGGGGGGGATGAACACTGAAGCTTTCTTT
TRBJ1-5	15	TRBD1	NA	TRBV27	CASSSGQYSNQPQHF	TGTGCCAGCAGTTCGGGACAGTATAGCAATCAGCCCCAGCATTTT
TRBJ2-7	12	NA	NA	TRBV11-2	CASSLSGYEQYF	TGTGCCAGCAGCTTAAGCGGCTACGAGCAGTACTTC
TRBJ2-7	11	NA	NA	TRBV20-1	CSASEGYEQYF	TGCAGTGCATCGGAGGGGTACGAGCAGTACTTC
TRBJ2-2	13	NA	NA	TRBV7-9	CASSLFFTGELFF	TGTGCCAGCAGCTTATTCTTCACCGGGGAGCTGTTTTTT
TRBJ1-3	15	TRBD1	NA	TRBV6-5	CASTGQGASGNTIYF	TGTGCCAGCACCGGACAGGGGGCTTCTGGAAACACCATATATTTT
TRBJ1-1	16	TRBD1	NA	TRBV14	CASSRRQGAVNTEAFF	TGTGCCAGCAGCCGTCGACAGGGGGCGGTGAACACTGAAGCTTTCTTT
TRBJ1-5	14	TRBD1	NA	TRBV11-2	CASSLDRVNQPQHF	TGTGCCAGCAGCCTGGACAGGGTCAATCAGCCCCAGCATTTT
TRBJ2-2	16	TRBD2	NA	TRBV9	CASSVDEGRGTGELFF	TGTGCCAGCAGCGTAGATGAGGGGAGGGGCACCGGGGAGCTGTTTTTT
TRBJ1-3	13	TRBD1	NA	TRBV6-5	CASLTGGVNTIYF	TGTGCCAGCCTGACAGGGGGCGTAAACACCATATATTTT
TRBJ1-5	17	NA	NA	TRBV25-1	CASSWGHRQVTYQPQHF	TGTGCCAGCAGTTGGGGGCATAGACAGGTAACCTATCAGCCCCAGCATTTT
TRBJ1-1	15	NA	NA	TRBV27	CASSFGVEGRVEAFF	TGTGCCAGCAGTTTCGGGGTGGAGGGACGGGTTGAAGCTTTCTTT
TRBJ2-7	14	TRBD1	NA	TRBV11-2	CASSSTGAPYEQYF	TGTGCCAGCAGCTCGACAGGGGCCCCCTACGAGCAGTACTTC
TRBJ2-1	16	TRBD2	NA	TRBV10-1	CASSEGVAGGRNEQFF	TGCGCCAGTAGTGAGGGGGTAGCGGGGGGCCGCAATGAGCAGTTCTTC
TRBJ1-4	16	NA	NA	TRBV5-1	CASSPLVSGRNEKLFF	TGCGCCAGCAGCCCCCTCGTGTCGGGGAGGAATGAAAAACTGTTTTTT
TRBJ2-5	18	TRBD2	NA	TRBV7-2	CASSLGSPSGGSQETQYF	TGTGCCAGCAGCTTAGGGAGCCCTAGCGGGGGGTCCCAAGAGACCCAGTACTTC
TRBJ1-4	15	NA	NA	TRBV19	CASSIGGKGDEKLFF	TGTGCCAGTAGTATAGGAGGCAAAGGGGATGAAAAACTGTTTTTT
TRBJ1-1	15	TRBD1	NA	TRBV6-5	CASSYSRTGPTEAFF	TGTGCCAGCAGTTACTCAAGGACAGGGCCCACTGAAGCTTTCTTT
TRBJ1-2	13	NA	NA	TRBV3-1/TRBV3-2	CASSQDTGYGYTF	TGTGCCAGCAGCCAAGACACAGGCTATGGCTACACCTTC
TRBJ1-1	15	NA	NA	TRBV6-5	CASSSRGGTDTEAFF	TGTGCCAGCAGTTCCAGGGGTGGAACGGACACTGAAGCTTTCTTT
TRBJ1-3	14	NA	many	TRBV11-3	CASSTGSSGNTIYF	TGTGCCAGCAGCACCGGGTCCTCTGGAAACACCATATATTTT
TRBJ2-7	16	TRBD1	NA	TRBV4-1	CASSQDLGDRAYEQYF	TGCGCCAGCAGCCAAGATCTGGGGGACAGGGCCTACGAGCAGTACTTC
TRBJ1-6	16	TRBD1	NA	TRBV7-8	CASSLAQGAHNSPLHF	TGTGCCAGCAGCTTAGCACAGGGGGCCCATAATTCACCCCTCCACTTT
TRBJ1-2	15	NA	NA	TRBV15	CATSPGGPTGLGYTF	TGTGCCACCAGCCCGGGGGGGCCTACAGGGTTGGGCTACACCTTC
TRBJ2-7	18	NA	NA	TRBV7-2	CASSLTQNRGGSRTKQYF	TGTGCCAGCAGCTTAACCCAGAACAGGGGGGGCTCCCGGACGAAGCAGTACTTC
TRBJ2-3	17	NA	NA	TRBV24-1	CATSGGFNGGSTDTQYF	TGTGCCACCAGTGGGGGTTTTAATGGGGGGAGCACAGATACGCAGTATTTT
TRBJ2-1	15	TRBD2	once	TRBV30	CALSSVGGYYNEQFF	TGTGCCCTCTCGTCCGTCGGGGGGTACTACAATGAGCAGTTCTTC